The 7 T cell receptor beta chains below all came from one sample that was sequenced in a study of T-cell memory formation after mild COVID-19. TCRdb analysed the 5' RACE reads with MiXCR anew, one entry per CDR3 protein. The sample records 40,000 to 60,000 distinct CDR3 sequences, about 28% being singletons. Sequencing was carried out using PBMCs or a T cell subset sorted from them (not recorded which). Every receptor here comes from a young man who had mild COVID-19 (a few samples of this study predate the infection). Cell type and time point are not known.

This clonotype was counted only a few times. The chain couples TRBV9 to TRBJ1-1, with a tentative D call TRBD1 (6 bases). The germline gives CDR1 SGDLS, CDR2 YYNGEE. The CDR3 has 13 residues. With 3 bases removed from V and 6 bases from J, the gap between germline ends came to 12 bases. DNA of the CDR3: TGTGCCAGCAGCGCCGAATACAGGGCTGAAGCTTTCTTT. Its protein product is CASSAEYRAEAFF.

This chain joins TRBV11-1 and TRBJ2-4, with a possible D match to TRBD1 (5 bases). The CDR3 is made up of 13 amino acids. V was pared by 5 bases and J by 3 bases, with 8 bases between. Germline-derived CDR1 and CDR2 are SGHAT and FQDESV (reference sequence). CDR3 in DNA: TGTGCCAGCAGCGGCAGGGTCAAAAACATTCAGTACTTC. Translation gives CASSGRVKNIQYF.

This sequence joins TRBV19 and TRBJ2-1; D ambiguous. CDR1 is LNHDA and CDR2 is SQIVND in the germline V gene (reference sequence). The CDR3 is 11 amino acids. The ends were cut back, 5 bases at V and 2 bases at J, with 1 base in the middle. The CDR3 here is CASSAYNEQFF. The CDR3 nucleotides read TGTGCCAGTAGTGCCTACAATGAGCAGTTCTTC.

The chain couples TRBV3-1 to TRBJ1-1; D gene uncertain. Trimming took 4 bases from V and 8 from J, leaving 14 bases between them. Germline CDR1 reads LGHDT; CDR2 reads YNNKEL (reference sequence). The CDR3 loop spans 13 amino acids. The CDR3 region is CASSPLAVTEAFF. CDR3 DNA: TGTGCCAGCAGCCCACTAGCCGTGACCGAAGCTTTCTTT.

This CDR3 reads CASSQDMVQGWGETQYF. The CDR3 nucleotides read TGCGCCAGCAGCCAAGATATGGTCCAGGGTTGGGGCGAGACCCAGTACTTC. This chain joins TRBV4-3 and TRBJ2-5; tentatively, D is TRBD1 (5 bases). Germline CDR1 LGHNA, CDR2 YSLEER. The CDR3 loop spans 17 amino acids. V lost 0 bases and J 5 bases, leaving 19 bases between the germline ends.

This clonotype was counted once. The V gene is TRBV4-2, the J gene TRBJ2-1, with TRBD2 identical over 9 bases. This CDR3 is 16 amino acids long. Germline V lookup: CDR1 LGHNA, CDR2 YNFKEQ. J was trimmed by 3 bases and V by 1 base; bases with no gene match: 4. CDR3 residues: CASSQVGGGVYNEQFF. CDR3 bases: TGTGCCAGCAGCCAAGTTGGCGGGGGGGTCTACAATGAGCAGTTCTTC.

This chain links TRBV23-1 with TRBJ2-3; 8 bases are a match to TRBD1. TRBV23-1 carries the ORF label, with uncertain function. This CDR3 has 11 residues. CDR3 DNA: TGCACCGGGGACAGGACAGATACGCAGTATTTT. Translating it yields CTGDRTDTQYF.